These T cell receptor beta chains were read from a single sample in a study of monozygotic twins with inflammatory bowel disease. TCRdb re-called the 5' RACE reads; every CDR3 protein appears as one record, without DNA. The sample shows 200,000 to 250,000 distinct CDR3 sequences, and 6% to 9% sits with its ten largest clones. Sequences were obtained from blood. These receptors all come from a human donor with ulcerative colitis or Crohn's disease, or a healthy co-twin of an affected twin (not recorded which). The CDR3 runs from the conserved cysteine through the conserved F or W.

>TRBV12-3/TRBV12-4|TRBJ1-1
CASSFDGNTEAFF
>TRBV7-2|TRBJ1-1
CASSPQGPTEAFF
>TRBV7-9|TRBJ1-6
CASSLEHRGSSPLHF
>TRBV6-2/TRBV6-3|TRBJ2-7
CASRGQGKWYEQYF
>TRBV20-1|TRBJ2-7
CSTHDAYEQYF
>TRBV11-3|TRBJ2-7
CASSFGTAYEQYF
>TRBV5-5|TRBJ2-2
CASSLGTGLGTGELFF
>TRBV3-1|TRBJ2-3
CASSQSSTDTQYF
>TRBV20-1|TRBJ1-2
CSAQTTGNYGYTF
>TRBV3-1|TRBJ2-1
CASSRNTGSSYNEQFF
>TRBV5-1|TRBJ2-7
CASSPGRGSGRYEQYF
>TRBV7-6|TRBJ2-3
CASSALGAGDTDTQYF
>TRBV6-1|TRBJ2-7
CASSPGTSAPYEQYF
>TRBV14|TRBJ2-1
CASSHRTSGGSNEQFF
>TRBV5-1|TRBJ2-2
CASSFIGTNTGELFF
>TRBV20-1|TRBJ2-1
CSADRVAYNEQFF
>TRBV7-2|TRBJ2-2
CASRPRGSTNTGELFF
>TRBV5-6|TRBJ2-1
CASSLVGAGGYNEQFF
>TRBV12-3/TRBV12-4|TRBJ2-1
CASSLRGGAYNEQFF
>TRBV12-3/TRBV12-4|TRBJ2-5
CASTRGGTQYF
>TRBV29-1|TRBJ1-2
CSVETGWDYGYTF
>TRBV19|TRBJ1-3
CASSMEMGVSSGNTIYF
>TRBV7-2|TRBJ2-7
CASSLEPGQVYEQYF
>TRBV7-2|TRBJ2-1
CASSLAGEQFF
>TRBV6-1|TRBJ2-7
CASSRDAGTSGLYEQYF
>TRBV11-2|TRBJ1-1
CASSLLSPDMNTEAFF
>TRBV5-1|TRBJ2-7
CASSAFTSGGGYEQYF
>TRBV4-2|TRBJ2-7
CASSQGRGSDEQYF
>TRBV7-8|TRBJ2-7
CASSLRAGPKLHYEQYF
>TRBV11-2|TRBJ2-1
CASSLTLEEPNEQFF
>TRBV12-3/TRBV12-4|TRBJ1-5
CASSPGGTQHF
>TRBV27|TRBJ2-1
CASSFGTRSIQGQFF
>TRBV7-9|TRBJ2-2
CAPDRGPNTGELFF
>TRBV7-2|TRBJ2-2
CASNLPGLAVGELFF
>TRBV4-3|TRBJ2-2
CASSQDYLAGELFF
>TRBV7-2|TRBJ1-2
CASSLIRRDRGYGYTF
>TRBV24-1|TRBJ2-7
CATRQSTRDLSYEQYF
>TRBV28|TRBJ2-3
CASFSQGNTDTQYF
>TRBV6-1|TRBJ1-5
CASSRLGHNSNQPQHF
>TRBV6-5|TRBJ2-7
CASSYSGGKSPYEQYF
>TRBV6-1|TRBJ1-1
CASSGQDFTEAFF